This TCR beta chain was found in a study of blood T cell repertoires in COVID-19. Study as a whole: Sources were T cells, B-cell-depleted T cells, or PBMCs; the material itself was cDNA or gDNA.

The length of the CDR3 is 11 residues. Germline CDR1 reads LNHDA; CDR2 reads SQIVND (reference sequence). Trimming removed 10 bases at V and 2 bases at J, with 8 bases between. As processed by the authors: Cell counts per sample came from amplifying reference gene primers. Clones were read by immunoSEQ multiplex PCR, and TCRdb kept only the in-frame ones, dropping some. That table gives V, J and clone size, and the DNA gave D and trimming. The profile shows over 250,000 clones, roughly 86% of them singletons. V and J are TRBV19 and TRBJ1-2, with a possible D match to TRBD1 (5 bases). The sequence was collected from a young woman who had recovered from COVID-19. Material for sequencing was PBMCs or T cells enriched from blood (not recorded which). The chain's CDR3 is CATRQNYGYTF. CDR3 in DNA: TGTGCCACCCGACAGAACTATGGCTACACCTTC.